The sequence of this TCR beta chain was determined in a study of T cell responses to AZD1222 COVID-19 vaccine. The assay was immunoSEQ multiplex PCR, and TCRdb's table has in-frame clones only and misses some. The top ten hold under 14% of the sample, which has around 170,000 clones, 85% to 90% seen once. This material consisted of peripheral blood, taken 28 days after the second AZD1222 dose. This receptor was taken from an adult who received the AZD1222 COVID-19 vaccine.

CDR3 sequence reads: CASSLALTSGGSVPNEQFF. The CDR3 DNA reads TGTGCCAGCAGCTTAGCGTTAACTAGCGGGGGCTCTGTCCCCAATGAGCAGTTCTTC. The chain couples TRBV7-6 to TRBJ2-1; 11 bases align to TRBD2. The germline V gene has CDR1 SGHVS and CDR2 FNYEAQ. The CDR3 is 19 residues long. Germline trimming cut 0 bases from V and 6 bases from J; bases unmatched to any gene: 13.